The source of this T cell receptor (beta chain) is a study of cytomegalovirus exposure and HLA in healthy donors. Study-level background: Roughly 80 million unique TCRs from HLA-typed donors made up an early data release. General study results and limits: In a later analysis, specific HLA alleles were associated with 15,000 to 20,000 TCR beta sequences at a 0.05 false discovery rate. Rarity characterized most TCR sequences, yet some public TCRs appeared in many donors.

60 Vbeta and 13 Jbeta primers were used in PCR. Sequenced by immunoSEQ multiplex PCR; TCRdb stores in-frame clones only, minus some. This table holds roughly 140,000 clones, about 80% found once. This clone was counted between two and nine times. Its antigen is still unknown. The CDR3 is 13 amino acids. V was pared by 6 bases and J by 6 bases, with 14 bases between. CDR1 is MNHNS and CDR2 is SASEGT in the germline V gene. The sequence came from a man aged 35 to 55 in good health and CMV-seropositive. The J gene is TRBJ1-2, the V gene TRBV6-1; D perhaps matches TRBD1 (5 bases). Sequencing input: PBMCs. This CDR3 is CASSSAGYNGYTF. The DNA for the CDR3 is TGTGCCAGCAGCTCAGCAGGGTATAATGGCTACACCTTC.